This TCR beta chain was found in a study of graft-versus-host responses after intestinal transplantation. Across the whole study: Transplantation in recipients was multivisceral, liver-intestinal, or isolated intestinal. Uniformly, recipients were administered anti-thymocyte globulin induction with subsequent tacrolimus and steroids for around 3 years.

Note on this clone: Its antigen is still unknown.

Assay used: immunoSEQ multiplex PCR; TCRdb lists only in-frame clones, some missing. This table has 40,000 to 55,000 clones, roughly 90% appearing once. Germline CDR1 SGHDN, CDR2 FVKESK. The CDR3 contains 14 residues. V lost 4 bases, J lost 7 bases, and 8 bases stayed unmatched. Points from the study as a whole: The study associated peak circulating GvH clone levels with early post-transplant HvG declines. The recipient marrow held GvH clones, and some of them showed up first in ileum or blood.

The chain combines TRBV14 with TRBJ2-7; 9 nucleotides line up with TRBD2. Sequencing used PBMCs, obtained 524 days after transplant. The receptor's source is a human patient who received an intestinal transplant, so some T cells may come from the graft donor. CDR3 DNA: TGTGCCAGCAGCCTTTATAGCGGGAGCTCGGAGCAGTACTTC. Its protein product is CASSLYSGSSEQYF. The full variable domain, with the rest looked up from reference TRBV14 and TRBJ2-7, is EAGVTQFPSHSVIEKGQTVTLRCDPISGHDNLYWYRRVMGKEIKFLLHFVKESKQDESGMPNNRFLAERTGGTYSTLKVQPAELEDSGVYFCASSLYSGSSEQYFGPGTRLTVT.